This T cell receptor (beta chain) emerged from a study of T cell responses to AZD1222 COVID-19 vaccine. Regarding the study as a whole: As reported, nearly half of all spike-specific TCRs target variant regions that are unmutated. Researchers report vaccine-associated CD4 TCRs spanning spike, with dominance at 160-218 and 743-854. Clonal diversity may have been underestimated, and the donors were mostly white British, with more females than males. At baseline, seropositivity was found in only six or seven AZD1222 recipients.

CDR1 and CDR2 from the germline V gene are LNHDA and SQIVND (reference sequence). The CDR3 loop spans 14 amino acids. The V end lost 5 bases, the J end lost 5 bases, and 14 bases lay between the germline ends. Using immunoSEQ multiplex PCR, the repertoire was profiled, and TCRdb retains in-frame clones only, with some absent. The sample contains tens of thousands of clones, more than 75% of which appear only once. As concerns this clone: The target antigen is unknown.

Sample: peripheral blood, taken on day 0 of AZD1222 vaccination. The chain employs TRBV19 and TRBJ2-3; D is perhaps TRBD2 (7 bases). This receptor was taken from an adult in good health. The CDR3 is CASSLGGAVDTQYF. For the CDR3, the DNA is TGTGCCAGTAGTTTAGGGGGGGCAGTAGATACGCAGTATTTT.